Below, 18 T cell receptor beta chains from the same sample are listed, as sequenced in a study of T cells in Graves' hyperthyroidism and ophthalmopathy. Amplified TCR beta CDR3 regions derived from RNA transcripts. First-round RT-PCR of the TCR CDR3 relied on the HTBI primer set. TCRdb processed the multiplex PCR reads anew with MiXCR; each CDR3 protein has one entry. Here the sample spans roughly 290,000 distinct CDR3 sequences, approximately 15% being singletons. The sequenced sample consisted of blood. The receptors were gathered from a woman aged 60-75 years with Graves' ophthalmopathy.

This clonotype showed up many times. The chain recombines TRBV18 with TRBJ2-1; no clear D. Per the germline V gene, CDR1 is KGHSH and CDR2 is LQKENI. Trimming cost V 0 bases and J 3 bases, with 9 bases left between them. CDR3 length: 15 amino acids. This CDR3 reads CASSPPDNGYNEQFF. As DNA, the CDR3 is TGTGCCAGCTCACCACCGGATAACGGCTACAATGAGCAGTTCTTC.

This clonotype has a count of ten or more. The genes are TRBV7-9 and TRBJ1-3; D not certain. The CDR3 contains 15 residues. Germline V lookup: CDR1 SEHNR, CDR2 FQNEAQ (reference sequence). Trimming took 5 bases from V and 2 from J, leaving 13 bases between them. The CDR3 loop is CASSPTPITGNTIYF. The CDR3 nucleotides read TGTGCCAGCAGCCCAACCCCTATAACTGGAAACACCATATATTTT.

This clonotype was observed many times. The chain combines TRBV6-5 with TRBJ2-1; 10 nucleotides align to TRBD2. Germline values: CDR1 MNHEY, CDR2 SVGAGI. CDR3 length equals 18 residues. V lost 2 bases, J lost 4 bases, and 11 bases stayed unmatched. Here the CDR3 DNA reads TGTGCCAGCAGTTACCGAGCGGGAGGGAGGGGTGGATACAATGAGCAGTTCTTC. Translated, it gives CASSYRAGGRGGYNEQFF.

The chain couples TRBV20-1 to TRBJ2-7; D is ambiguous. The CDR3 is 11 amino acids. Trimming took off 3 bases at V and 6 bases at J, with 9 bases between the two ends. Looked up from germline, CDR1 is DFQATT and CDR2 is SNEGSKA (reference sequence). In nucleotides, the CDR3 is TGCAGTGCTAGGGCCAACCCCGAGCAGTACTTC. Protein: CSARANPEQYF.

This clonotype was seen repeatedly, ten times or more. The chain recombines TRBV5-1 with TRBJ1-5, with D possibly TRBD1 on 6 matching bases. Trimming removed 0 bases from V and 5 bases from J, with 9 bases in between. CDR3 length: 14 residues. The germline gives CDR1 SGHRS, CDR2 YFSETQ. The CDR3 reads CASSLGDTHQPQHF. The CDR3 DNA sequence: TGCGCCAGCAGCTTGGGGGACACTCATCAGCCCCAGCATTTT.

This clonotype was observed at least ten times. This chain uses TRBV18 with TRBJ1-1; TRBD1 might be the D (5 bases). V was clipped by 0 bases and J by 3 bases, with 8 bases between them. Germline CDR1 KGHSH, CDR2 LQKENI. The CDR3 consists of 14 residues. The CDR3 nucleotides are TGTGCCAGCTCACCACCAGGGACGGACACTGAAGCTTTCTTT. It translates to CASSPPGTDTEAFF.

This clonotype was seen many times. This chain links TRBV28 with TRBJ1-5, with 8 bases aligning to TRBD1. CDR1 is MDHEN and CDR2 is SYDVKM in the germline V gene. The ends lost 1 base at V and 9 bases at J; junction bases unmatched: 8. The CDR3 covers 15 residues. DNA for the CDR3: TGTGCCAGCAGTTTATCCGGGACAGGCGGTCGGCCCCAGCATTTT. The encoded protein is CASSLSGTGGRPQHF.

The rearrangement joins TRBV6-1 to TRBJ1-2; 8 bases fit TRBD1. Germline lookup yields CDR1 MNHNS and CDR2 SASEGT. The CDR3 has 14 amino acids. V gave up 6 bases and J gave up 7 bases; unmatched junction bases: 10. CDR3 bases: TGTGCCAGCAGCCGAACCGGGACAGGATTTGGCTACACCTTC. This codes for CASSRTGTGFGYTF.

This clonotype was recorded a few times. The V and J genes are TRBV20-1 and TRBJ1-2, with D unclear. Looked up from germline, CDR1 is DFQATT and CDR2 is SNEGSKA (reference sequence). This CDR3 has 9 residues. The V gene lost 7 bases and the J gene lost 6 bases, with 6 bases spanning the gap. CDR3 amino acids: CSVRDGYTF. The CDR3 nucleotides read TGCAGTGTCCGGGATGGCTACACCTTC.

Only one count was recorded for this clonotype. The gene calls are TRBV11-2 and TRBJ2-2; 15 bases are shared with TRBD2. Germline CDR1 SGHAT, CDR2 FQNNGV. The CDR3 runs 18 residues. V lost 5 bases and J lost 2; bases outside the gene matches: 6. The CDR3 is CASSARTSGGANTGELFF. Written as DNA, the CDR3 is TGTGCCAGCAGCGCAAGGACTAGCGGGGGGGCCAACACCGGGGAGCTGTTTTTT.

In this sample, this clonotype turned up once. The genes are TRBV5-1 and TRBJ1-1; 7 nucleotides line up with TRBD1. The CDR3 loop spans 16 amino acids. Losses at the gene ends were 0 bases for V and 4 bases for J; bases not matched to a gene: 9. The germline V gene has CDR1 SGHRS and CDR2 YFSETQ. In DNA form, the CDR3 reads TGCGCCAGCAGCTTGGCCCCGACAGGGATGGGCACTGAAGCTTTCTTT. Translated: CASSLAPTGMGTEAFF.

This clonotype was recorded only once. At one boundary the junction diverges from the germline segment, which might be a read error. V is TRBV12-3 or TRBV12-4 and J is TRBJ1-1; D may be TRBD1 (5 bases). The CDR3 sequence is 15 residues long. CDR3 in amino acids: CAGSLGEFWDTEAFF. For the CDR3, the DNA is TGTGCCGGCAGTTTAGGGGAGTTTTGGGACACTGAAGCTTTCTTT.

This clonotype was recorded a few times. V gene TRBV7-8 combines with J gene TRBJ2-1, with TRBD1 matching 9 bases. This CDR3 comprises 16 residues. With 4 bases clipped from V and 10 bases from J, the junction kept 14 bases outside the gene matches. CDR1 and CDR2 from the germline V gene are SGHVS and FQNEAQ. This CDR3 reads CASSSPLEQGAWEQFF. In nucleotides, the CDR3 is TGTGCCAGCAGCTCCCCATTGGAACAGGGGGCCTGGGAGCAGTTCTTC.

This clonotype was found many times. This chain connects TRBV18 to TRBJ1-4, with D maybe TRBD1 (5 bases). This CDR3 contains 14 residues. Germline loops: CDR1 KGHSH, CDR2 LQKENI. With 3 bases removed from V and 7 bases from J, the gap between germline ends came to 12 bases. CDR3 residues: CASSPGEAGEKLFF. The CDR3 bases are TGTGCCAGCTCACCGGGGGAAGCGGGTGAAAAACTGTTTTTT.

This clonotype was seen a handful of times. The chain has TRBV28 and TRBJ1-5; D remains unclear. Germline CDR1 and CDR2: MDHEN and SYDVKM. The CDR3 runs to 17 residues. Trimming removed 3 bases at V and 0 bases at J, with 15 bases between. CDR3 sequence reads: CASSFLRLFYSNQPQHF. CDR3 coding DNA: TGTGCCAGCAGTTTTCTCCGGTTATTTTATAGCAATCAGCCCCAGCATTTT.

In this sample, this clonotype turned up many times. The chain is built from TRBV10-1 and TRBJ2-5; D is possibly TRBD1 (6 bases). Germline V gene lookup returns CDR1 WNHNN and CDR2 SYGVQD (reference sequence). The V gene lost 6 bases and the J gene lost 1 base, with 21 bases spanning the gap. The CDR3 runs 17 residues. In DNA, the CDR3 is TGCGCCAGCAGCATACTCATGGACAGCTTGGCCCAAGAGACCCAGTACTTC. It translates to CASSILMDSLAQETQYF.

This clonotype has a handful of counts. The chain joins TRBV30 to TRBJ2-5; D is ambiguous. The germline gives CDR1 GTSNPN, CDR2 SVGIG (reference sequence). V was cut by 4 bases and J by 8 bases, with 20 bases left in between. This CDR3 comprises 14 residues. CDR3 in DNA: TGTGCCTGGACTAAAACGTCGGTAAAGGCAACCCAGTACTTC. This translates into CAWTKTSVKATQYF.

This clonotype was recorded many times. The chain links TRBV18 to TRBJ2-3, with TRBD1 matching over 7 bases. The V gene's germline CDR1 is KGHSH and CDR2 LQKENI. V lost 3 bases, J lost 9 bases, and 9 bases stayed unmatched. The CDR3 loop spans 14 amino acids. CDR3 in amino acids: CASSPGQAYRTQYF. The CDR3 DNA reads TGTGCCAGCTCACCCGGACAGGCCTACCGGACGCAGTATTTT. Supplemented by reference TRBV18 and TRBJ2-3, the full variable domain reads NAGVMQNPRHLVRRRGQEARLRCSPMKGHSHVYWYRQLPEEGLKFMVYLQKENIIDESGMPKERFSAEFPKEGPSILRIQQVVRGDSAAYFCASSPGQAYRTQYFGPGTRLTVL.